This TCR beta chain was observed in a study of T cell repertoires in cytomegalovirus infection. For the study at large: CMV infection plus the matching HLA type was flagged by public TCR beta signatures. Study conclusions and caveats: The study found HLA-C-restricted CMV-specific TCR beta clonotypes dominating the ex vivo response. The cumulative frequency of public TCR beta families identified carriers of CMV plus the relevant HLA.

This clonotype was detected a few times. Its cognate antigen is unknown. CDR1 and CDR2 from the germline V gene are MDHEN and SYDVKM. V was cut by 7 bases and J by 6 bases, with 15 bases left in between. The length of the CDR3 is 13 residues. TCRdb re-derived calls from the reads in MiXCR, one entry per CDR3 protein. The sample records some 220,000 distinct CDR3 sequences, 10% to 15% being singletons. The chain uses TRBV28 and TRBJ1-1; no clear D. The sequencing input was PBMCs. This receptor was taken from a human donor in good health (CMV status not recorded). Some clones in this sample may be carry-over from other donors' samples. CDR3 residues: CASIGIGSSEAFF. DNA of the CDR3: TGTGCCAGCATAGGGATAGGTTCCTCTGAAGCTTTCTTT.